The entry below gives a single T cell receptor (beta chain) sequence along with its context. Its matching antigen is unknown. Per the germline V gene, CDR1 is SQVTM and CDR2 is ANQGSEA. V gave up 4 bases and J gave up 2 bases, with 14 bases separating them. This CDR3 contains 14 residues. The sample is drawn from a study of T-cell memory formation after mild COVID-19. About the research overall: Across donors, TCR clusters were largely donor specific.

5'RACE with constant-segment primers yielded barcoded, UMI-tagged TCR alpha and TCR beta cDNA libraries. TCRdb reanalysed the 5' RACE reads using MiXCR and keeps one entry per CDR3 protein. The sample lists about 390,000 distinct CDR3 sequences; roughly 15% were seen once. Overall study results and limits: Pre-infection memory contained some responding clones, which suggested that cross-reactive memory had joined. Clones shrinking from day 15 to 85 showed even CD4/CD8 mixes; later expanders tilted CD4+.

Material for sequencing was PBMCs or a T cell subset sorted from them (not recorded which). V usage is TRBV29-1 and J usage is TRBJ2-5; D is possibly TRBD2 (6 bases). This sequence was found in a man between 18 and 35 years old who had mild COVID-19 (a few samples of this study predate the infection). Cell type and time point are not known. The CDR3 DNA is TGCAGCGTTGTACTAGCAGGAAAGCAAGAGACCCAGTACTTC. Translated: CSVVLAGKQETQYF. Together with reference TRBV29-1 and TRBJ2-5, the CDR3 gives the full variable domain: SAVISQKPSRDICQRGTSLTIQCQVDSQVTMMFWYRQQPGQSLTLIATANQGSEATYESGFVIDKFPISRPNLTFSTLTVSNMSPEDSSIYLCSVVLAGKQETQYFGPGTRLLVL.